This T cell receptor (beta chain) stems from a study of beta chain features in type 1 diabetes (dated by TCRdb to 2016 to 2019). About the investigation overall: Mean age, gender distribution, total cell number and subset yield did not differ between patients and healthy donors. A total of approximately 99,000,000 sorted cells were examined across all samples, and RNA yield correlated strongly with the number of cells per subset. In the study, TCRB repertoires of sorted circulating CD4+ T cell subsets from recently diagnosed type 1 diabetes patients were compared with those of matched healthy donors. Whereas all 30 or so donors provided naive and central memory subsets, regulatory and stem cell-like memory subsets were isolated from just 8 patients and about 8 healthy donors. On the study overall, not on this receptor specifically: Because cDNA was sequenced instead of genomic DNA, highly expressing activated cells could be over-represented, though the groups showed no difference in activation or CD3 levels. Because the HLA sub-analyses included only small numbers of individuals, any influence of HLA type on TCRB rearrangement was left unresolved. In all four CD4+ subsets, TCRB CDR3 length was moderately but significantly shorter in type 1 diabetes patients. PCR might favor shorter templates, but patient and control samples were amplified and corrected together, so any skew would affect both groups equally. Naive, central memory and regulatory TCRB repertoires appeared to be more similar among patients than among healthy donors. Patients with type 1 diabetes made fewer insertions and deleted more nucleotides at VDJ recombination sites, implying thymic rearrangement abnormalities.

Each donor gave one peripheral blood draw, averaging about 120 mL, which was collected into heparinised tubes. Using a panel that included CD45RO, CCR7, CD25, CD127, CD95 and CD27, naive, central memory, regulatory and stem cell-like memory CD4+ T cells were sorted on a BD FACSAria II. Purity was above 98% for every sorted population. PBMCs were isolated immediately by Lymphoprep density gradient centrifugation and stained directly without culture. So that batch effects would be minimized, each experiment stained and sorted samples in pairs, pairing one healthy donor with one patient. The CDR3 numbers 17 residues from cysteine through phenylalanine. Solely the CDR3 DNA is kept, with 51 bases framed from the first base. CDR1 and CDR2, looked up from the germline V gene, are SGHTA and FQGNSA. V is trimmed back by 3 bases and J by 6 bases, and the junction contains 11 bases that no gene match accounts for.

Comments on this clone: The target of this receptor is not known. No base qualities exist here, and no much larger clone lies one base off it.

The entire amount of isolated RNA was reverse transcribed using the High Capacity cDNA Reverse Transcription Kit, so the sequenced TCRB transcripts were expressed ones. Naive, central memory and regulatory T cell samples underwent deep immunoSEQ sequencing, averaging roughly 3.5 million total reads per sample. After sorted cells were lysed in RLT buffer, RNA was extracted with DNase-treated RNeasy Micro or Mini kits, with the choice depending on cell number. Each cell subset was processed on its own to prevent cross-contamination, while patient and healthy donor samples were processed together. Using the immunoSEQ multiplex PCR, TCRB sequences were amplified from cDNA into 87-bp fragments spanning the CDR3 region. Amplicons were sequenced on the Illumina HiSeq platform. The original methods were these. PCR bias was computationally corrected using synthetic template baselines, reads within Hamming distance 2 were collapsed, and singletons that could not be merged were discarded. Reads were aligned to IMGT to assign V, D and J genes, CDR3 length, and insertions or deletions at six rearrangement sites. Clonotype counts were normalized to sorted cell number within each subset before computing true diversity and Gini coefficients with the tcR R package. Repertoire sharing was quantified using the overlap coefficient calculated on TCRB nucleotide sequences. As a proxy for the pre-selection repertoire, out-of-frame TCRB sequences from naive cells were analyzed. In TCRdb, the immuneACCESS table is reduced to in-frame sequences with V and J assigned. These tables do not hold every clone; where another copy was compared, an unresolved V gene accounts for under half, and the others remain unexplained. D and trimming were read from the DNA, whereas the V and J calls and clone size are those reported in that table. For this sample the table gives hundreds of thousands of clones, of which roughly 15% were detected only once. Less than 0.02% of the sample belongs to the ten largest clones.

This TCR derives from a young man with type 1 diabetes. The sequenced sample consisted of naive CD4+ T cells from blood. The cell subset or site label, read with the paper, signifies: true naive CD4+ T cells. The chain is made from TRBV7-2 and TRBJ2-3; the central 11 bases match TRBD2. This receptor has the CDR3 CASSFYLRASGGDTQYF. The DNA sequence reads TGTGCCAGCAGCTTCTATCTTCGGGCTAGCGGGGGGGATACGCAGTATTTT. Here the CDR3 is joined to the reference TRBV7-2 and TRBJ2-3 genes, and the full variable domain is: GAGVSQSPSNKVTEKGKDVELRCDPISGHTALYWYRQSLGQGLEFLIYFQGNSAPDKSGLPSDRFSAERTGGSVSTLTIQRTQQEDSAVYLCASSFYLRASGGDTQYFGPGTRLTVL.